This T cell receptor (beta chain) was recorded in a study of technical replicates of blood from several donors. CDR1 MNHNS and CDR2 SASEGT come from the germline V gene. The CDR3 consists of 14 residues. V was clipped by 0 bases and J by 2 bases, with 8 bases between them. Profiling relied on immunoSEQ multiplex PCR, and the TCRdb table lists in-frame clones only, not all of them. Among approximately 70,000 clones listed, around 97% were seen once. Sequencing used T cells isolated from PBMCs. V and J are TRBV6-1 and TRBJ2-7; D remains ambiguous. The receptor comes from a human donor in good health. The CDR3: CASSEAGSAYEQYF. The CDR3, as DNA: TGTGCCAGCAGTGAAGCGGGCAGTGCCTACGAGCAGTACTTC.